This T cell receptor beta chain derives from a study of T cells in Graves' hyperthyroidism and ophthalmopathy (dated by TCRdb to about 2019). Background for the entire study: A discovery cohort of about a hundred patients, roughly 40 with Graves' ophthalmopathy and more than 55 with stable Graves' hyperthyroidism, was used to find distinguishing TCR V-J signatures. The study also compared thyroid tissue and blood T-cell repertoires from about 6 Graves' hyperthyroidism patients. Prospective prediction of ophthalmopathy was tested in an independent validation cohort consisting of about 20 hyperthyroidism patients and approximately 16 patients who later progressed to ophthalmopathy. The paper reports TCR Vbeta CDR3 sequencing of over 120 peripheral blood samples: fewer than 50 ophthalmopathy, roughly 74 hyperthyroidism and approximately 17 progressor patients. After blood sampling, hyperthyroidism patients were treated with methimazole at a starting dose of 30 mg daily, and ophthalmopathy patients were treated with high-dose intravenous methylprednisolone. The approximately 97 discovery patients were randomly divided into training and test sets at a 7:3 ratio.

The TCR beta CDR3 regions were amplified from the RNA transcripts. For the first round of RT-PCR on the TCR CDR3, the HTBI primer set was used together with the Qiagen OneStep RT-PCR kit. A second multiplex PCR round built the libraries, followed by size selection and purification. Libraries were sequenced paired-end with 100 bp reads on an Illumina HiSeq2000. For the original study's pipeline: SOAPnuke was used to process the raw data, removing reads that contained adapters or uncalled bases, had a mean Phred below 15, or lacked an exact match to the constant primer or identifier. High-quality paired reads were merged using COPE v1.2.5, and each unique nucleotide sequence was defined as a clonotype. Clonotypes were aligned to IMGT TRBV, TRBD and TRBJ reference segments using MiTCR v1.1. Analysis was restricted to V-J combinations with a frequency above 0.0001, which covered roughly 99% of repertoires. The TCS score was defined as the ratio of F50 (clonal expansion) to E x V (chaos), calculated using BLOSUM62-based TCRdist between CDR3 peptides within each V-J. Welch's t-statistics and random forest reduced 514 V-J features to 10 to 15, which were used in a naive Bayes classifier (R e1071). The Morisita-Horn index was used to measure how similar the thyroid and blood repertoires were. TCRdb handled the public reads itself, with Q25 trimming in fastp and clone calling in MiXCR, and kept productive beta chains. Every CDR3 protein is listed once, alongside the most common genes and DNA of its rows. In this record, the V and J calls reflect TCRdb's handling and not the investigators' own analysis. The sample has 650,000 to 800,000 distinct CDR3 sequences on record, just under 45% of them singletons. The leading ten clones occupy approximately 6.8% of the sample.

As regards this clonotype: The antigen it binds to is not known. No much larger clone exists at a distance of one base, and base qualities are not known.

The germline V gene sets CDR1 to SGHTA and CDR2 to FQGNSA. The germline V end is reduced by 5 bases and the J end by 12 bases; junction bases left unmatched: 6. The CDR3 has 12 amino acids, counting the end cysteine and phenylalanine. The kept DNA is CDR3 alone, 36 bases in frame from the first base. Patients with uncontrolled infections, other autoimmune diseases, pregnancy or lactation were excluded. Diagnoses were based on clinical symptoms, serum thyroxine and TRAb, thyroid ultrasound and orbital computed tomography. Total RNA was extracted with Trizol reagent, and quality was checked on an Agilent 2100 Bioanalyzer. The study at large found these results: No statistical method was used to fix the sample size in advance, and group allocation was not hidden from the investigators. In validation, progression to ophthalmopathy was predicted by the model with 70.59% sensitivity and 72% to 85% specificity, a median of around 6.5 months before onset. A 13 V-J signature model separated ophthalmopathy from stable hyperthyroidism, with approximately 87% sensitivity and roughly 82% specificity in cross-validation and 80%/75% in testing. Most expanded thyroid clonotypes (frequency above 0.001) were also detected in blood, a finding suggesting that blood repertoires may reflect thyroid immune responses.

The chain links TRBV7-2 with TRBJ1-5; the junction holds 8 bases that match TRBD1. The receptor was isolated from an adult man with Graves' disease, either hyperthyroidism or ophthalmopathy (not recorded which). The sequenced material came from peripheral blood or thyroid tissue (not recorded which). This receptor carries the CDR3 CASSPGQGRQHF. The DNA sequence reads TGTGCCAGCAGCCCAGGACAGGGCCGCCAGCATTTT.